Sequencing of this T cell receptor (beta chain) was carried out in a study of T cells after yellow fever vaccination. Regarding the study as a whole: Abundant clonotypes from the bulk population could contaminate FACS-sorted repertoires. Peaking on day 5 versus 15, the secondary response was faster but weaker.

Worth noting for this clonotype: What it binds is unknown.

This CDR3 region has 14 residues. Trimming removed 6 bases at V and 1 base at J, with 9 bases between. TCRdb processed the 5' RACE reads anew with MiXCR; each CDR3 protein has one entry. The data show 500,000 to 650,000 distinct CDR3 sequences, 9% to 15% seen once. This specimen was PBMCs, taken on the day of the yellow fever booster vaccination. This sequence originates from a man aged 25-45 years who received the YFV17D yellow fever vaccine. V usage is TRBV23-1 and J usage is TRBJ2-2, with D unclear. TRBV23-1 is labeled an ORF, and its function is uncertain. CDR3 sequence: CASSRPKNTGELFF. Written as DNA, the CDR3 is TGCGCCAGCAGCCGGCCCAAGAACACCGGGGAGCTGTTTTTT.